This T cell receptor beta chain stems from a study of CD8 T cells in ankylosing spondylitis. Study-level points and caveats: Both synovial fluid and blood in reactive arthritis had previously been reported to carry some motif variants. For ankylosing spondylitis blood, a TCR beta motif of several highly homologous variants appeared characteristic. Disease-associated clones were reportedly significantly overrepresented in matched ankylosing spondylitis synovial fluid. In peripheral blood, disease-linked CD8+ clones occurred at relatively low frequencies.

TCRdb processed the 5' RACE reads anew with MiXCR; each CDR3 protein has one entry. The sample has 300,000 to 400,000 distinct CDR3 sequences; under 14% are singletons. This clonotype appeared a few times. The target antigen is unknown. Sequenced: blood, either unsorted or a sorted T cell fraction (not recorded which). The TCR was taken from a female donor with ankylosing spondylitis or in good health (not recorded which).

CDR3 region: CASTTSTGGVSGANVLTF. For the CDR3, the DNA is TGTGCCAGCACAACCTCGACAGGGGGCGTCTCTGGGGCCAACGTCCTGACTTTC. This chain connects TRBV28 to TRBJ2-6; 10 bases map to TRBD1. The CDR3 has 18 residues. Germline lookup yields CDR1 MDHEN and CDR2 SYDVKM. The ends lost 7 bases at V and 0 bases at J; junction bases unmatched: 9.